This T cell receptor beta chain was sequenced in a study of T cell repertoires in cytomegalovirus infection. This clonotype was seen at least ten times. The target antigen is unknown. TCRdb re-analysed the reads in MiXCR, keeping a single row per CDR3 protein. The sample records approximately 500,000 distinct CDR3 sequences, 16% being singletons. Per the germline V gene, CDR1 is MDHEN and CDR2 is SYDVKM. Between the trimmed V and J ends, which lost 6 bases and 0 bases, there was a span of 17 bases. There are 17 residues in the CDR3. Study results and caveats: Dominating the ex vivo response were HLA-C-restricted CMV-specific TCR beta clonotypes.

The chain links TRBV28 to TRBJ2-2; TRBD2 is a possible D gene (5 bases). This receptor was obtained from a human donor in good health (CMV status not recorded). Some clones in this sample may be carry-over from other donors' samples. Input material: CD8+ T cells from PBMCs. The CDR3 reads CASRGRGLKPNTGELFF. The CDR3 coding sequence is TGTGCCAGCAGAGGCAGAGGGCTTAAACCGAACACCGGGGAGCTGTTTTTT.